The 22 T cell receptor beta chains listed next were all sequenced from one sample in a study of beta chain features in type 1 diabetes. All of the isolated RNA was reverse transcribed, so expressed TCRB transcripts were sequenced. Sequenced by immunoSEQ multiplex PCR; TCRdb stores in-frame clones only, minus some. The profile covers approximately 300,000 clones, with more than 9.5% appearing a single time and around 0.015% taken by the ten largest. The sample comprised naive CD4+ T cells from blood. These receptors came from a woman aged 25-40 years in good health.

V usage is TRBV28 and J usage is TRBJ2-7; 12 positions match TRBD1. This CDR3 has 15 amino acids. CDR1 is MDHEN, CDR2 SYDVKM, per germline. The V and J ends lost 3 bases and 6 bases, in that order; junction bases with no gene match: 6. The CDR3 DNA is TGTGCCAGCAGTTTCCCGGGGACAGGGGGCTTCGAGCAGTACTTC. Its translation: CASSFPGTGGFEQYF.

The rearrangement links TRBV20-1 to TRBJ2-5; no clear D. Germline V gene data show CDR1 as DFQATT and CDR2 as SNEGSKA (reference sequence). Trimming cost V 6 bases and J 2 bases, with 4 bases left between them. The CDR3 covers 10 residues. This CDR3 reads CSAAQETQYF. CDR3 bases: TGCAGTGCAGCACAAGAGACCCAGTACTTC.

The chain carries TRBV7-2 and TRBJ2-3, with TRBD2 matching 9 bases. V lost 6 bases, J lost 7 bases, and 11 bases stayed unmatched. The CDR3 is 15 residues long. Germline CDR1 reads SGHTA; CDR2 reads FQGNSA. CDR3 sequence reads: CASRKGGGRAHTQYF. In DNA, the CDR3 is TGTGCCAGCAGAAAAGGGGGCGGGAGGGCCCATACGCAGTATTTT.

This clone was detected only a few times. V is TRBV30 and J is TRBJ2-7; 11 bases match TRBD2. Germline CDR1 is GTSNPN and CDR2 is SVGIG (reference sequence). With 3 bases clipped from V and 2 bases from J, the junction kept 9 bases outside the gene matches. The CDR3 consists of 16 residues. The CDR3 sequence: CAWRSLGLAEPYEQYF. For the CDR3, the DNA is TGTGCCTGGAGGTCCCTGGGACTAGCGGAGCCCTACGAGCAGTACTTC.

This clone was observed a few times. V and J are TRBV28 and TRBJ2-6; D is unresolved. The CDR3 loop spans 14 amino acids. CDR1 is MDHEN and CDR2 is SYDVKM in the germline V gene. V shed 8 bases and J shed 4 bases, with 12 bases lying between them. CDR3 sequence (DNA): TGTGCCAGCGCCGGTGCGTCGGGGGCCAACGTCCTGACTTTC. Amino acids: CASAGASGANVLTF.

This clone appeared a few times. The rearrangement uses TRBV6-4 and TRBJ2-1; D may be TRBD1 (6 bases). The CDR3 runs to 16 residues. In germline, CDR1 is MRHNA, CDR2 SNTAGT. With 0 bases removed from V and 0 bases from J, the gap between germline ends came to 9 bases. The CDR3 is CASSDSADSSYNEQFF. The CDR3 DNA reads TGTGCCAGCAGTGACTCAGCGGACAGCTCCTACAATGAGCAGTTCTTC.

V is TRBV5-6 and J is TRBJ2-7; 9 bases are shared with TRBD1. Germline V gene sequence: CDR1 SGHDT, CDR2 YYEEEE. The trim removed 3 bases at V and 6 bases at J, leaving 4 bases unmatched. The CDR3 spans 13 residues. The CDR3 DNA follows: TGTGCCAGCAGCTACTGGGACAGGGCCGAGCAGTACTTC. As protein: CASSYWDRAEQYF.

The rearrangement links TRBV9 to TRBJ2-1; 11 bases are a match to TRBD2. Germline-derived CDR1 and CDR2 are SGDLS and YYNGEE. The CDR3 has 17 residues. The V and J ends lost 5 bases and 0 bases, in that order; junction bases with no gene match: 7. CDR3 DNA: TGTGCCAGCAGTCTTAGCGGGAGGGCCAGCTCCTACAATGAGCAGTTCTTC. Amino acid sequence: CASSLSGRASSYNEQFF.

The chain uses TRBV28 and TRBJ2-7; 8 bases align to TRBD1. V gave up 5 bases and J gave up 2 bases; unmatched junction bases: 8. CDR1 MDHEN and CDR2 SYDVKM come from the germline V gene. This CDR3 contains 15 residues. The CDR3 here is CASSIRGPSPYEQYF. CDR3 in DNA: TGTGCCAGCAGTATCAGGGGGCCTTCCCCCTACGAGCAGTACTTC.

The J gene is TRBJ2-5, the V gene TRBV29-1; TRBD2 aligns across 14 bases. The J segment lost 11 bases and the V segment lost 4 bases, leaving 9 bases of the junction unmatched. Germline lookup yields CDR1 SQVTM and CDR2 ANQGSEA. The CDR3 has 14 residues. CDR3 sequence: CSVAGLAGAVEQYF. CDR3 nucleotide sequence: TGCAGCGTTGCGGGACTAGCGGGAGCAGTGGAGCAGTACTTC.

This clone was counted a few times. The J gene is TRBJ2-5, the V gene TRBV7-2; 11 nucleotides align to TRBD2. V gave up 7 bases and J gave up 2 bases; unmatched junction bases: 18. The CDR3 length is 19 residues. Per the germline V gene, CDR1 is SGHTA and CDR2 is FQGNSA. The CDR3 DNA reads TGTGCCAGCACCCTTAGGGGGGCGGGGACTAGCGGAAGACAAGAGACCCAGTACTTC. Its protein product is CASTLRGAGTSGRQETQYF. The full variable domain, with the rest looked up from reference TRBV7-2 and TRBJ2-5, is GAGVSQSPSNKVTEKGKDVELRCDPISGHTALYWYRQSLGQGLEFLIYFQGNSAPDKSGLPSDRFSAERTGGSVSTLTIQRTQQEDSAVYLCASTLRGAGTSGRQETQYFGPGTRLLVL.

On this clone: The conserved phenylalanine or tryptophan normally closing the CDR3 is absent here, so this likely arose from a read error. J is TRBJ2-7 and V is TRBV9; TRBD2 aligns across 10 bases. Trimming took 0 bases from V and 0 from J; bases not matched to a gene: 3. The CDR3 has 16 residues. CDR1 and CDR2 (germline): SGDLS, YYNGEE. This CDR3 is CASSVGLAGSSYEQYS. The CDR3 DNA is TGTGCCAGCAGCGTAGGACTAGCGGGCAGCTCCTACGAGCAGTACTCC.

The sample holds a few counts of this clone. This chain uses TRBV2 with TRBJ2-1, with D perhaps matching TRBD2 (5 bases). The CDR3 covers 12 residues. The germline gives CDR1 SNHLY, CDR2 FYNNEI. Trimming removed 5 bases at V and 9 bases at J, with 11 bases between. DNA of the CDR3: TGTGCCAGCAGTCCCCAGAGCGGTGAGCAGTTCTTC. It is translated as CASSPQSGEQFF.

This clone appeared a few times. The chain employs TRBV29-1 and TRBJ2-7, with D possibly TRBD1 on 5 matching bases. The V end was cut by 7 bases, the J end by 3 bases, with 16 bases between. Per germline, CDR1 SQVTM and CDR2 ANQGSEA. This CDR3 is 13 amino acids long. This CDR3 is CSAQGRASYEQYF. For the CDR3, the DNA is TGCAGCGCCCAGGGTAGGGCGAGCTACGAGCAGTACTTC.

This chain connects TRBV7-2 to TRBJ2-3; 8 positions agree with TRBD2. V gave up 1 base and J gave up 4 bases; unmatched junction bases: 7. Germline V gene lookup returns CDR1 SGHTA and CDR2 FQGNSA. This CDR3 contains 16 residues. CDR3: CASSLVVISGADTQYF. DNA for the CDR3: TGTGCCAGCAGCTTAGTAGTAATTAGCGGGGCAGATACGCAGTATTTT.

The chain links TRBV28 to TRBJ2-2; a possible D gene is TRBD2 (7 bases). This CDR3 comprises 15 residues. V was clipped by 6 bases and J by 3 bases, with 14 bases between them. Germline assignment: CDR1 MDHEN and CDR2 SYDVKM. The CDR3 DNA follows: TGTGCCAGCAGCCGTGGGGGGGCGGACACCGGGGAGCTGTTTTTT. Translated, it gives CASSRGGADTGELFF. The full variable domain, in which reference TRBV28 and TRBJ2-2 provide the parts outside the CDR3, is DVKVTQSSRYLVKRTGEKVFLECVQDMDHENMFWYRQDPGLGLRLIYFSYDVKMKEKGDIPEGYSVSREKKERFSLILESASTNQTSMYLCASSRGGADTGELFFGEGSRLTVL.

The chain links TRBV11-2 to TRBJ2-1, with 9 bases lining up with TRBD2. V was clipped by 0 bases and J by 9 bases; unmatched bases: 6. Germline loops: CDR1 SGHAT, CDR2 FQNNGV. This CDR3 is 15 amino acids long. The chain's CDR3 is CASSLDPHSGSEQFF. The CDR3 DNA reads TGTGCCAGCAGCTTAGATCCGCATAGCGGGAGTGAGCAGTTCTTC.

In its sample, this clone was seen a few times. V and J are TRBV14 and TRBJ2-1, with D perhaps TRBD1 (6 bases). Trimming removed 4 bases from V and 10 bases from J, with 11 bases in between. Per germline, CDR1 SGHDN and CDR2 FVKESK. CDR3 length: 12 amino acids. The CDR3, as DNA: TGTGCCAGCAGCCTTACAGGGTACGAGCAGTTCTTC. Amino acid sequence: CASSLTGYEQFF.

This clone was counted between two and nine times. This sample includes further DNA sequences coding for the same CDR3. The V gene is TRBV30, the J gene TRBJ1-5; D uncertain. V was shortened by 5 bases and J by 7 bases, with 12 bases between the two germline ends. The CDR3 contains 12 residues. CDR1 GTSNPN and CDR2 SVGIG come from the germline V gene (reference sequence). The CDR3 DNA reads TGTGCCTGGGGCCGGGGTGGCCAGCCCCAGCATTTT. Translating gives CAWGRGGQPQHF.

The chain carries TRBV7-2 and TRBJ2-3; D gene uncertain. V lost 1 base and J 1 base, leaving 6 bases between the germline ends. The CDR3 contains 14 residues. The germline gives CDR1 SGHTA, CDR2 FQGNSA. CDR3 protein: CASSLGSGTDTQYF. CDR3 DNA sequence: TGTGCCAGCAGCTTAGGGAGTGGCACAGATACGCAGTATTTT.

This chain joins TRBV6-1 and TRBJ2-5; no definite D call. This CDR3 is 15 amino acids long. The germline V gene encodes CDR1 MNHNS and CDR2 SASEGT. V lost 4 bases and J lost 1, with 13 bases in between. DNA of the CDR3: TGTGCCAGCAGTGGACCTGGCGGCCGCCAAGAGACCCAGTACTTC. Protein sequence: CASSGPGGRQETQYF.

The chain links TRBV10-3 to TRBJ2-4; TRBD1 aligns across 7 bases. Trimming at V came to 4 bases and at J to 8 bases, leaving 11 bases not matched to a gene. The CDR3 spans 15 residues. Germline values: CDR1 ENHRY, CDR2 SYGVKD. The CDR3 DNA reads TGTGCCATCAGTGGGGCGGCAGACAGGGAATACATTCAGTACTTC. This sequence encodes CAISGAADREYIQYF.